One sample yielded the 20 T cell receptor beta chains listed below, sequenced in a study of immune evolution from preneoplasia to lung adenocarcinoma (dated by TCRdb to about 2021). The library was made by the immunoSEQ multiplex PCR assay. The table comes from immuneACCESS by way of TCRdb, which keeps in-frame sequences with V and J called. Part of the clones is missing from these tables; in studies checked, under half for an unresolved V gene and the rest for unknown reasons. The sample table lists 6,000 to 7,000 clones, roughly 80% of them with a count of one. The ten largest clones capture 3% to 3.5% of the sample. Sequenced: FFPE lung adenocarcinoma in situ tissue. Per the publication, the cell subset or site label means: preinvasive adenocarcinoma in situ (AIS). The receptor set was obtained from a donor aged 70 or older with lung adenocarcinoma.

The chain uses TRBV19 and TRBJ2-3; the D is unclear. Between the trimmed V and J ends, which lost 1 base and 5 bases, there was a span of 13 bases. CDR3 length equals 15 residues. CDR1 is LNHDA and CDR2 is SQIVND in the germline V gene (reference sequence). In nucleotides, the CDR3 is TGTGCCAGTAGTATAGGGAACTCGGTTCTAGATACGCAGTATTTT. Its protein is CASSIGNSVLDTQYF.

The gene calls are TRBV5-1 and TRBJ2-7; TRBD2 matches 8 bases. The CDR3 covers 15 residues. Germline V gene lookup returns CDR1 SGHRS and CDR2 YFSETQ. After removal of 0 bases from V and 7 bases from J, the junction contained 9 bases not matched to a gene. CDR3 coding DNA: TGCGCCAGCAGCTTGGGACTAGCGACCCTGGGAGAGCAGTACTTC. Its translation is CASSLGLATLGEQYF.

The gene calls are TRBV10-1 and TRBJ2-7, with D possibly being TRBD2 (5 bases). The germline V and J ends were trimmed by 1 base and 6 bases, with 10 bases remaining between them. Germline CDR1 WNHNN, CDR2 SYGVQD (reference sequence). The CDR3 is 13 amino acids. The CDR3 spells CASSEYRESEQYF. The CDR3 DNA is TGCGCCAGCAGTGAGTATAGGGAGAGCGAGCAGTACTTC.

This clone is a singleton in its sample. The chain combines TRBV19 with TRBJ2-7, with D tentatively TRBD1 or TRBD2 (5 bases each). This CDR3 comprises 13 residues. The germline V and J ends were trimmed by 5 bases and 3 bases, with 11 bases remaining between them. Germline-derived CDR1 and CDR2 are LNHDA and SQIVND (reference sequence). The CDR3 DNA is TGTGCCAGTAGTCCCGGGACGGTCTACGAGCAGTACTTC. Protein: CASSPGTVYEQYF.

CDR3 protein: CASSRTGGTNEKLFF. The CDR3 bases are TGTGCCAGCAGCCGGACAGGGGGGACTAATGAAAAACTGTTTTTT. The rearrangement uses TRBV2 and TRBJ1-4; 10 bases agree with TRBD1. The CDR3 sequence is 15 residues long. V shed 6 bases and J 2 bases; nucleotides not matched to a gene: 3. The germline V gene encodes CDR1 SNHLY and CDR2 FYNNEI.

The genes are TRBV5-6 and TRBJ1-2, with D hard to call. V lost 4 bases and J 8 bases, leaving 15 bases between the germline ends. In germline, CDR1 is SGHDT, CDR2 YYEEEE. The CDR3 has 13 amino acids. The CDR3, as DNA: TGTGCCAGCAGCGAAGCCCTGGCTGGCGGCTACACCTTC. This encodes CASSEALAGGYTF. Supplemented by reference TRBV5-6 and TRBJ1-2, the full variable domain reads DAGVTQSPTHLIKTRGQQVTLRCSPKSGHDTVSWYQQALGQGPQFIFQYYEEEERQRGNFPDRFSGHQFPNYSSELNVNALLLGDSALYLCASSEALAGGYTFGSGTRLTVV.

The rearrangement links TRBV7-9 to TRBJ2-3; D remains ambiguous. Trimming removed 3 bases from V and 0 bases from J, with 4 bases in between. The CDR3 consists of 13 residues. CDR1 and CDR2 (germline): SEHNR, FQNEAQ (reference sequence). The CDR3 DNA sequence: TGTGCCAGCAGCTTTGCCAGCACAGATACGCAGTATTTT. It codes for CASSFASTDTQYF.

The rearrangement joins TRBV7-9 to TRBJ2-1; D remains ambiguous. Trimming took off 5 bases at V and 13 bases at J, with 12 bases between the two ends. Germline loops: CDR1 SEHNR, CDR2 FQNEAQ (reference sequence). CDR3 length equals 11 residues. CDR3 sequence reads: CASSLLTTQFF. The DNA for the CDR3 is TGTGCCAGCAGCCTGCTAACTACTCAGTTCTTC. Variable domain in full (rest from reference TRBV7-9 and TRBJ2-1): DTGVSQNPRHKITKRGQNVTFRCDPISEHNRLYWYRQTLGQGPEFLTYFQNEAQLEKSRLLSDRFSAERPKGSFSTLEIQRTEQGDSAMYLCASSLLTTQFFGPGTRLTVL.

This clone was recorded only once. CDR3 coding DNA: TGTGCCAGCAGCCATCTAAGGACATATCCTTCGGTTTCCTACGAGCAGTACTTC. This translates into CASSHLRTYPSVSYEQYF. The rearrangement uses TRBV14 and TRBJ2-7; D may be TRBD1 (5 bases). V shed 3 bases and J shed 1 base, with 22 bases lying between them. Germline loops: CDR1 SGHDN, CDR2 FVKESK. The CDR3 is 18 residues long.

For the CDR3, the DNA is TGTGCCAGCTCACCACGGACGGCAAGCTCCTACGAGCAGTACTTC. Amino acid sequence: CASSPRTASSYEQYF. The V and J genes are TRBV18 and TRBJ2-7, with D uncertain. The CDR3 is made up of 15 amino acids. The V end was cut by 1 base, the J end by 0 bases, with 10 bases between. The germline V gene encodes CDR1 KGHSH and CDR2 LQKENI.

This rearrangement joins TRBV6-1 to TRBJ2-7; 8 nucleotides line up with TRBD1. The CDR3 has 13 residues. Germline V gene sequence: CDR1 MNHNS, CDR2 SASEGT. The J segment lost 4 bases and the V segment lost 8 bases, leaving 7 bases of the junction unmatched. The chain's CDR3 is CASLRTGRYEQYF. The CDR3 DNA sequence: TGTGCCAGCCTGCGGACAGGGCGTTACGAGCAGTACTTC.

The chain carries TRBV9 and TRBJ1-5; TRBD1 might be the D (5 bases). CDR3 length: 14 residues. Germline V gene data show CDR1 as SGDLS and CDR2 as YYNGEE. Trimming took off 5 bases at V and 5 bases at J, with 14 bases between the two ends. CDR3 loop: CASSGATADQPQHF. The CDR3 region has the DNA TGTGCCAGCAGTGGGGCCACGGCGGATCAGCCCCAGCATTTT.

The genes are TRBV5-1 and TRBJ2-5; D gene unclear. The CDR3 is 13 amino acids. Germline V gives CDR1 SGHRS, CDR2 YFSETQ. V was trimmed by 5 bases and J by 5 bases, leaving 13 bases between them. The chain's CDR3 is CASRAESRETQYF. Here the CDR3 DNA reads TGCGCCAGCAGGGCGGAGAGTCGGGAGACCCAGTACTTC.

The chain is built from TRBV7-8 and TRBJ2-7; D possibly corresponds to TRBD2 (5 bases). With 5 bases removed from V and 3 bases from J, the gap between germline ends came to 5 bases. The germline CDR1 and CDR2 sequences are SGHVS and FQNEAQ. CDR3 size: 11 residues. The CDR3 DNA sequence: TGTGCCAGCAGCCGGGACTACGAGCAGTACTTC. This gives the protein CASSRDYEQYF.

The V and J genes are TRBV11-3 and TRBJ2-1; the D is unclear. CDR3 size: 12 residues. In germline, CDR1 is SGHNT, CDR2 YENEEA. V was shortened by 4 bases and J by 3 bases, with 4 bases between the two germline ends. The CDR3 reads CASSSNYNEQFF. Here the CDR3 DNA reads TGTGCCAGCAGCTCTAACTACAATGAGCAGTTCTTC.

The chain couples TRBV30 to TRBJ1-5, with a possible D match to TRBD1 (6 bases). Trimming took 3 bases from V and 4 from J, leaving 10 bases between them. This CDR3 region has 13 residues. CDR1 is GTSNPN, CDR2 SVGIG, per germline (reference sequence). Here the CDR3 DNA reads TGTGCCTGGAGAGGGCAGGGGAATCAGCCCCAGCATTTT. It specifies CAWRGQGNQPQHF.

The chain recombines TRBV10-2 with TRBJ2-2; no clear D gene. Trimming stripped 1 base from V and 1 base from J, with 4 bases between. The germline V gene encodes CDR1 WSHSY and CDR2 SAAADI. This CDR3 contains 14 residues. CDR3 amino acids: CASSELGNTGELFF. The CDR3 coding sequence is TGCGCCAGCAGTGAGTTAGGGAACACCGGGGAGCTGTTTTTT.

The gene calls are TRBV9 and TRBJ2-6; TRBD1 is a possible D gene (6 bases). The V gene's germline CDR1 is SGDLS and CDR2 YYNGEE. The CDR3 consists of 17 residues. V was trimmed by 4 bases and J by 0 bases, leaving 14 bases between them. DNA for the CDR3: TGTGCCAGCAGCCCGGACAGAACCCTCTCTGGGGCCAACGTCCTGACTTTC. This translates into CASSPDRTLSGANVLTF.

The gene calls are TRBV15 and TRBJ2-7; D is possibly TRBD1 (7 bases). Germline assignment: CDR1 LNHNV and CDR2 YYDKDF (reference sequence). Trimming removed 3 bases from V and 1 base from J, with 10 bases in between. This CDR3 is built from 14 residues. CDR3 amino acids: CATSRQGGSYEQYF. In DNA, the CDR3 is TGTGCCACCAGCAGGCAGGGGGGTTCCTACGAGCAGTACTTC.

The rearrangement links TRBV10-2 to TRBJ2-5, with a weak D call TRBD1 (7 bases). Trimming removed 2 bases from V and 4 bases from J, with 11 bases in between. The germline CDR1 and CDR2 sequences are WSHSY and SAAADI. The CDR3 is 14 amino acids. The CDR3 nucleotides are TGCGCCAGCAGTGAGGTGCAGGGGGGAGAGACCCAGTACTTC. It is translated as CASSEVQGGETQYF.